This T cell receptor beta chain was obtained from a study of response to subunit inactivated influenza vaccine. The study's findings and limits: The authors put forward the suggestion that each seasonal influenza vaccination may bring in only a limited number of new T cells.

The germline gives CDR1 DFQATT, CDR2 SNEGSKA (reference sequence). The V gene end was trimmed by 6 bases and the J gene end by 0 bases; junction bases not matched to a gene: 11. This CDR3 contains 16 residues. From the RT-PCR reads, TCRdb called clonotypes with MiXCR, one entry per CDR3 protein. This repertoire shows about 500,000 distinct CDR3 sequences, 16% found once; its top ten account for less than 4%. In regard to this clonotype: Its antigen is as yet unknown.

The source of this sequence is a man in his fifties or sixties who received an inactivated influenza vaccine. The sample consisted of CD4+ T cells sorted from PBMCs, taken around 25 months after vaccination. The rearrangement joins TRBV20-1 to TRBJ2-4, with 7 bases aligning to TRBD2. CDR3 sequence (DNA): TGCAGTGCGGCGGGAGACAGAACGCTAGCCAAAAACATTCAGTACTTC. Translated: CSAAGDRTLAKNIQYF.